The rows below give T cell receptor beta chains drawn from one sample of a study of cytomegalovirus exposure and HLA in healthy donors. Assay used: immunoSEQ multiplex PCR; TCRdb lists only in-frame clones, some missing. The sample includes hundreds of thousands of clones, roughly two thirds of them seen just once. Sequencing was performed on PBMCs. These receptors were collected from a female donor in good health and CMV-seronegative. The CDR3 runs from the conserved cysteine through the conserved F or W. D genes are given only for firm matches. Rows may omit the clone size; those that give it use once, few, many or a size class.

V gene: TRBV5-6
D gene: .
clone size: few
J gene: TRBJ2-2
CDR3 DNA: TGTGCCAGCAGCTTGGTCTGGGCGGCACTAAGGGGCGGGGAGCTGTTTTTT
CDR3 protein: CASSLVWAALRGGELFF

V gene: TRBV5-1
D gene: TRBD1
clone size: once
J gene: TRBJ1-1
CDR3 DNA: TGCGCCAGCAGCTCCGGTAGACAGGGTCTCCCTGAAGCTTTCTTT
CDR3 protein: CASSSGRQGLPEAFF

V gene: TRBV5-1
D gene: TRBD2
clone size: once
J gene: TRBJ2-1
CDR3 DNA: TGCGCCAGCAGCTTAAGAGCGGGAGGGCCGCACAATGAGCAGTTCTTC
CDR3 protein: CASSLRAGGPHNEQFF

V gene: TRBV18
D gene: .
clone size: .
J gene: TRBJ2-1
CDR3 DNA: TGTGCCAGCTCACCACTGCTCAGTCGGGACAATGAGCAGTTCTTC
CDR3 protein: CASSPLLSRDNEQFF

V gene: TRBV7-8
D gene: TRBD2
clone size: few
J gene: TRBJ2-1
CDR3 DNA: TGTGCCAGCAGCCTAGGACTAGTAGAAAGTGAGCAGTTCTTC
CDR3 protein: CASSLGLVESEQFF

V gene: TRBV11-2
D gene: TRBD2
clone size: once
J gene: TRBJ2-2
CDR3 DNA: TGTGCCAGCAGCCTCAGACTAGCGGGAGGAGCCGGGGAGCTGTTTTTT
CDR3 protein: CASSLRLAGGAGELFF

V gene: TRBV5-1
D gene: TRBD1
clone size: once
J gene: TRBJ1-1
CDR3 DNA: TGCGCCAGCAGCTTGGCTCCGGGACAGGGGGCTTTGGGAGCTTTCTTT
CDR3 protein: CASSLAPGQGALGAFF

V gene: TRBV11-2
D gene: .
clone size: few
J gene: TRBJ1-1
CDR3 DNA: TGTGCCAGCAGCCTTGAACTGCTTGAAGCTTTCTTT
CDR3 protein: CASSLELLEAFF

V gene: TRBV10-3
D gene: TRBD2
clone size: .
J gene: TRBJ2-7
CDR3 DNA: TGTGCCATCAGCCTAGCGGGATACGAGCAGTACTTC
CDR3 protein: CAISLAGYEQYF

V gene: TRBV7-9
D gene: .
clone size: .
J gene: TRBJ2-2
CDR3 DNA: TGTGCCAGCAGCCTCCCCCCCGCGAACACCGGGGAGCTGTTTTTT
CDR3 protein: CASSLPPANTGELFF

V gene: TRBV5-1
D gene: .
clone size: .
J gene: TRBJ1-1
CDR3 DNA: TGCGCCAGCAGCTTAGTGGGAGGGGCGCAGACTGAAGCTTTCTTT
CDR3 protein: CASSLVGGAQTEAFF

V gene: TRBV6-4
D gene: TRBD2
clone size: .
J gene: TRBJ2-1
CDR3 DNA: TGTGCCAGCAGCGAAATGGGACTAGCGGGTTACAATGAGCAGTTCTTC
CDR3 protein: CASSEMGLAGYNEQFF